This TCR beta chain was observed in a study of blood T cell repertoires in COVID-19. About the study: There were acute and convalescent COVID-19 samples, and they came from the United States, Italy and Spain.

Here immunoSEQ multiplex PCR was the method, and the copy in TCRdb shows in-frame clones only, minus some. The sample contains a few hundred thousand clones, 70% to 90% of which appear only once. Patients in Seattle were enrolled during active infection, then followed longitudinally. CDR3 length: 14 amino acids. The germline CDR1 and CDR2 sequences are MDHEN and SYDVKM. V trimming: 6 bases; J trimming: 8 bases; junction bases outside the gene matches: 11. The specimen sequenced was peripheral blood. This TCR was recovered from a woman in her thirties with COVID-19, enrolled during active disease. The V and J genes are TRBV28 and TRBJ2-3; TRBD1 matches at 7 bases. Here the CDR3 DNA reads TGTGCCAGCAGCTCCGGGACAGTTATTCGTACGCAGTATTTT. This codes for CASSSGTVIRTQYF.